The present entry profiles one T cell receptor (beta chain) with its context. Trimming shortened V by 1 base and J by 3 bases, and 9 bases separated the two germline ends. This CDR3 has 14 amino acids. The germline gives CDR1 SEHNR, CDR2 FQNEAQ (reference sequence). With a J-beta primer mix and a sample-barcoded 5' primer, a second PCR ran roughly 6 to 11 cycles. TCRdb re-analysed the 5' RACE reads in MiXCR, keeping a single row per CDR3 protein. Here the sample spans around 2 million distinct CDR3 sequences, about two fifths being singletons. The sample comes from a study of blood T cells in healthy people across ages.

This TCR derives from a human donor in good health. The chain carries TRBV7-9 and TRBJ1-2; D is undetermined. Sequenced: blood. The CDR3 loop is CASSLGRNDYGYTF. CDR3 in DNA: TGTGCCAGCAGCTTAGGGCGGAACGACTATGGCTACACCTTC.